This TCR beta chain was found in a study of blood T cells in healthy people across ages (dated by TCRdb to between 2015 and 2017). Regarding the research as a whole: In model experiments, roughly one uniquely barcoded TCR beta cDNA molecule per two T cells was captured by template switching. Four age groups were formed from the donors: young (average approximately 15 years), middle-aged (just under 40), aged (roughly 56) and long-lived (82). Using the same blood draw, the study looked at two additional independent replicas of 1 million unique cDNA reads for two donors, one aged 18 to 30 and the other aged 80 or older. The study measured age-related changes in TCR beta repertoire diversity using deep sequencing normalized with unique cDNA molecular identifiers. To avoid experimental bias, donors of different ages were randomly spread across the sequencing lanes.

A remark on this clonotype: Its antigen target is currently unknown. The sample holds no much larger clone one base away, and base qualities are not on file.

Libraries were built with 5' RACE. The second PCR ran for roughly 7 to 12 cycles and used a J-beta primer mix along with a sample-barcoded 5' primer. Each TCR beta cDNA molecule received a unique molecular identifier from a template-switch 5' adaptor carrying 12 random nucleotides. Each sample yielded at least 3 million CDR3-containing paired-end reads. All of the RNA was converted into first-strand cDNA using the Mint cDNA synthesis kit, with a TRBC-specific oligonucleotide serving as the primer. Following uracil-DNA glycosylase treatment, a first 18-cycle PCR with universal primers M1SS and BC2_uni_R was performed on all cDNA. In the paper's pipeline: For normalization, 1 million high-quality reads were randomly selected from each sample, with every read carrying a distinct molecular identifier. Reads with shared molecular identifiers were discarded instead of being binned into consensus sequences. CDR3 identification, clonotype clustering and error correction used MiTCR with a Q25 quality threshold and the strictest error-elimination algorithm. Lower-bound total TCR beta diversity was estimated with a nonparametric unseen species model using Euler transformation. In TCRdb, the public reads were trimmed at Q25 with fastp and aligned with MiXCR, with productive beta chains retained. Duplicate CDR3 protein sequences are folded into a single record with the most common DNA and genes. The V and J calls here are based on TCRdb, not the publication. The table for this sample lists approximately 1,700,000 distinct CDR3 sequences; roughly 43% of them were counted only once. The ten largest account for approximately 22% of the sample.

The CDR3 starts with the cysteine, ends with the phenylalanine, and has 15 residues. Only the CDR3 DNA is retained, 45 bases long and in frame from the first base. CDR1 and CDR2, per the germline V gene, are SGDLS and YYNGEE. The V and J ends are trimmed by 4 bases and 6 bases, leaving 17 bases between them. The donors were roughly 40 Caucasian individuals from Russia, aged roughly 6 to 100 years, who were systemically healthy. Around 9.8 milliliters of peripheral blood were collected from each donor into EDTA-treated Vacutainer tubes. Ficoll-Paque density-gradient centrifugation was used to isolate PBMCs, with at least 6.5 million per sample. Total RNA was extracted from PBMCs with Trizol reagent, with at least 6 micrograms obtained per sample. For every donor, an aliquot of PBMCs went through flow cytometry to measure the percentages of naive CD45RAhigh/CD27high T cells. What the authors observed across the whole study: Since profiling was done on bulk unsorted PBMCs, naive and antigen-experienced compartments could not be conclusively compared. Compared with the aged group, the long-lived group had more naive CD4+ T cells, fewer expanded clones and increased TCR diversity, suggesting age selection. Because the CMV infection status of the donors was unknown, age-related changes in expanded clonotypes may potentially have been confounded. Total diversity estimates from one million sequenced T cells were considered lower bounds and underestimates. A strong correlation was found between observed TCR beta diversity and the percentage of naive T cells measured by flow cytometry. As age increased, observed TCR beta diversity per million T cells dropped in a roughly linear way, and a significant reduction was already evident by age 40.

This chain is built from TRBV9 and TRBJ1-5; the D segment could be TRBD1, given 6 matching bases. The origin of this receptor is a human donor in good health. The sequenced sample was blood. The DNA sequence reads TGTGCCAGCAGCCCAACCGGGACACTCGGTCAGCCCCAGCATTTT. This translates into CASSPTGTLGQPQHF.